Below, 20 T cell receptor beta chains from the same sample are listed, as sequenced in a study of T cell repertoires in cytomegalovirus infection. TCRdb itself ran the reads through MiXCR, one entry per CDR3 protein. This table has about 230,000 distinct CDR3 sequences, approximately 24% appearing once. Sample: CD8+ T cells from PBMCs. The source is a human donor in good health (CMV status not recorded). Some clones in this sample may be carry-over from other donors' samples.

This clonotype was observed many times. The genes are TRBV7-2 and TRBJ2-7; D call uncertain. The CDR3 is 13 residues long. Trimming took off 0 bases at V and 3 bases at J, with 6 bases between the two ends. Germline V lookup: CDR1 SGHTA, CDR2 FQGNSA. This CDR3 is CASSLASVYEQYF. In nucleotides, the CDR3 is TGTGCCAGCAGCTTAGCGTCAGTCTACGAGCAGTACTTC.

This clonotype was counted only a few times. The CDR3 spells CASSLVVFDTQYF. For the CDR3, the DNA is TGTGCCAGCAGCTTAGTCGTTTTTGATACGCAGTATTTT. This chain links TRBV7-6 with TRBJ2-3; D remains ambiguous. From germline, CDR1 is SGHVS and CDR2 FNYEAQ. V lost 1 base and J 6 bases, leaving 8 bases between the germline ends. The CDR3 is 13 residues long.

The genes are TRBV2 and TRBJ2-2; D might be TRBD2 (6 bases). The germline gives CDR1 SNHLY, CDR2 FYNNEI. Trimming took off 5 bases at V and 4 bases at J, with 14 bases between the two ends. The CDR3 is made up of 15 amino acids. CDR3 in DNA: TGTGCCAGCAGTCTTTTGGGGGGAAGCACCGGGGAGCTGTTTTTT. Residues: CASSLLGGSTGELFF.

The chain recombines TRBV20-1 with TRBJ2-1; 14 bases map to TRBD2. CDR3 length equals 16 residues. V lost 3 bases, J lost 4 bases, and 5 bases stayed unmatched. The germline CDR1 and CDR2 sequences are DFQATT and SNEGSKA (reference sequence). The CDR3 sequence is CSARATSGGGYNEQFF. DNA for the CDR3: TGCAGTGCTAGGGCGACTAGCGGGGGGGGTTACAATGAGCAGTTCTTC.

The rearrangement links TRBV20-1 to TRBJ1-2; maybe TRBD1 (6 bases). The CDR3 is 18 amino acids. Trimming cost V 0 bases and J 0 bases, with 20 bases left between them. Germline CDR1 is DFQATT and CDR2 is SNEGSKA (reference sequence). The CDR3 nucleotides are TGCAGTGCTAGAGATTATACAGGGAGCATAAAATCTAACTATGGCTACACCTTC. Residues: CSARDYTGSIKSNYGYTF.

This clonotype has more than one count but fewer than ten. The CDR3 sequence is CASSGSLRGSQGGSGNTIYF. CDR3 in DNA: TGTGCCAGCAGCGGATCCCTTCGAGGCTCCCAGGGAGGCTCTGGAAACACCATATATTTT. The chain combines TRBV9 with TRBJ1-3, with a possible D match to TRBD1 (5 bases). The CDR3 totals 20 residues. Germline V gives CDR1 SGDLS, CDR2 YYNGEE. The V end lost 3 bases, the J end lost 0 bases, and 25 bases lay between the germline ends.

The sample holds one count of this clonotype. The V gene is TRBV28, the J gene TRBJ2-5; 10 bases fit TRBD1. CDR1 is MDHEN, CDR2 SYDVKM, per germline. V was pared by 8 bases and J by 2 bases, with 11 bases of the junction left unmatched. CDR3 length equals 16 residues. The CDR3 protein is CASCPRDRGLQETQYF. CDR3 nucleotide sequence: TGTGCCAGCTGCCCCCGGGACAGGGGTTTGCAAGAGACCCAGTACTTC.

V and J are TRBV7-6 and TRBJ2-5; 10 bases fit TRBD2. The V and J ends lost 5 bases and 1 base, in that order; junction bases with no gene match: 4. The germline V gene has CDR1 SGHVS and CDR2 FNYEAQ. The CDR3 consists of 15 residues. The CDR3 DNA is TGTGCCAGCAGCCAGGGACTAGCGTCCCAAGAGACCCAGTACTTC. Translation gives CASSQGLASQETQYF.

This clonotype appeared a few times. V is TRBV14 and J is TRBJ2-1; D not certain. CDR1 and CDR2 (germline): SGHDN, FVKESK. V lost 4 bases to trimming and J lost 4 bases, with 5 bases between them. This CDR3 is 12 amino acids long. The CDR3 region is CASSPHYNEQFF. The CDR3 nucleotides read TGTGCCAGCAGCCCCCATTACAATGAGCAGTTCTTC.

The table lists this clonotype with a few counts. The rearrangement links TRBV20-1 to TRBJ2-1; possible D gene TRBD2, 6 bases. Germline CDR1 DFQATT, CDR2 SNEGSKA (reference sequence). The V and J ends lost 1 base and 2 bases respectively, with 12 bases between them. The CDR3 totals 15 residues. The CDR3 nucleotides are TGCAGTGCTAGAGCACTCCTAGCGCCCTACAATGAGCAGTTCTTC. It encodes CSARALLAPYNEQFF.

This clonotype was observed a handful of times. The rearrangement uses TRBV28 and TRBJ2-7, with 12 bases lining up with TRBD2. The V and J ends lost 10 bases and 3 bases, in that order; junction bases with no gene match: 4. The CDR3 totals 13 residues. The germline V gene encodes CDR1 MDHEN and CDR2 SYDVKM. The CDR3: CATRTSGDYEQYF. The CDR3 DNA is TGTGCCACTAGGACTAGCGGGGACTACGAGCAGTACTTC. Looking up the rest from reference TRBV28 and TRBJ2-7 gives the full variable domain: DVKVTQSSRYLVKRTGEKVFLECVQDMDHENMFWYRQDPGLGLRLIYFSYDVKMKEKGDIPEGYSVSREKKERFSLILESASTNQTSMYLCATRTSGDYEQYFGPGTRLTVT.

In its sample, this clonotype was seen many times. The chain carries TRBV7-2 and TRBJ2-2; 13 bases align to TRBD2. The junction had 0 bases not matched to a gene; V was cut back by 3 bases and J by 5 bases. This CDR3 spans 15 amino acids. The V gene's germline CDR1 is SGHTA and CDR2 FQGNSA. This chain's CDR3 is CASSLGLAGTGELFF. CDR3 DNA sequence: TGTGCCAGCAGCTTGGGACTAGCGGGGACCGGGGAGCTGTTTTTT.

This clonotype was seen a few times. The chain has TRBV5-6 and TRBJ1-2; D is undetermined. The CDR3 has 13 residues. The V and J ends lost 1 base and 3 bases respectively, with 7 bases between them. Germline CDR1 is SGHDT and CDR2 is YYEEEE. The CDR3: CASSLIQDYGYTF. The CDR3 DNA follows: TGTGCCAGCAGCTTGATTCAGGACTATGGCTACACCTTC.

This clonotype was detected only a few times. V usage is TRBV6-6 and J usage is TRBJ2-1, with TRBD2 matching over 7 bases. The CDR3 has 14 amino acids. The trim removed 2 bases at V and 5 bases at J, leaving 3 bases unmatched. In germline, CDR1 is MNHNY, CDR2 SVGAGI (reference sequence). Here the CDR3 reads CASSYGGVHNEQFF. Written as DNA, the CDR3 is TGTGCCAGCAGTTACGGGGGGGTCCACAATGAGCAGTTCTTC.

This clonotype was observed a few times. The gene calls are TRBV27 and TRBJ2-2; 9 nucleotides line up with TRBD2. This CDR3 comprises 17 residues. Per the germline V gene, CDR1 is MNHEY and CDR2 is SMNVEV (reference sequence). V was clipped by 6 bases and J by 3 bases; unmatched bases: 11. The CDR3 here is CASSPSAGGTYTGELFF. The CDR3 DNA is TGTGCCAGCAGCCCCTCGGCGGGGGGGACTTACACCGGGGAGCTGTTTTTT.

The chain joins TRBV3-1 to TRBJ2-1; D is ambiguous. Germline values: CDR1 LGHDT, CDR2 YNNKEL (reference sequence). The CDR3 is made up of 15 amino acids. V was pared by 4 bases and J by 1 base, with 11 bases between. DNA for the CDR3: TGTGCCAGCAGCCGCGTCGGTGTTTCCTACAATGAGCAGTTCTTC. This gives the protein CASSRVGVSYNEQFF.

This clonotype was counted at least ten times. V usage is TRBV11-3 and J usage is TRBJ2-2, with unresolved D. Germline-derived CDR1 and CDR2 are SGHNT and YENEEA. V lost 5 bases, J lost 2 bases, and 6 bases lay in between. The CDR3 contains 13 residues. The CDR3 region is CASSPRNTGELFF. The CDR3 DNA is TGTGCCAGCAGCCCCCGAAACACCGGGGAGCTGTTTTTT.

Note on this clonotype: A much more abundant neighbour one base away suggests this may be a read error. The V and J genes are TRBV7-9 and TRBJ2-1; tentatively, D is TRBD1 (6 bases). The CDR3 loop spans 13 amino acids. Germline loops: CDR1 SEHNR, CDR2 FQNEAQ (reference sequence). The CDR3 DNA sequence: TGTGCCGGCAGCCAGGCAGGGGTCGATGAGCAGTTCTTC. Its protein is CAGSQAGVDEQFF.

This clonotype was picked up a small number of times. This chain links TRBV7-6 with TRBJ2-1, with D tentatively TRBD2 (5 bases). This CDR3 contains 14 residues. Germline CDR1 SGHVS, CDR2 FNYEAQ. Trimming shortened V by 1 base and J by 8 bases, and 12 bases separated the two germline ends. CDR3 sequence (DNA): TGTGCCAGCAGCTTAGGGCAGGAGAGGGATGAGCAGTTCTTC. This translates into CASSLGQERDEQFF.

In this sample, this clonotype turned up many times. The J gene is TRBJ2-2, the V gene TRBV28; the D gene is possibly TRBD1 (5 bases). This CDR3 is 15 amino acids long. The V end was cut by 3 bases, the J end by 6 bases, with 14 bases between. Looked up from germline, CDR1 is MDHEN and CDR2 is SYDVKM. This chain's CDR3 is CASSLVLQGPGELFF. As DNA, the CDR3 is TGTGCCAGCAGTTTGGTCTTGCAGGGTCCCGGGGAGCTGTTTTTT. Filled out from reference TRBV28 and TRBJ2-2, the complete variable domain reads DVKVTQSSRYLVKRTGEKVFLECVQDMDHENMFWYRQDPGLGLRLIYFSYDVKMKEKGDIPEGYSVSREKKERFSLILESASTNQTSMYLCASSLVLQGPGELFFGEGSRLTVL.